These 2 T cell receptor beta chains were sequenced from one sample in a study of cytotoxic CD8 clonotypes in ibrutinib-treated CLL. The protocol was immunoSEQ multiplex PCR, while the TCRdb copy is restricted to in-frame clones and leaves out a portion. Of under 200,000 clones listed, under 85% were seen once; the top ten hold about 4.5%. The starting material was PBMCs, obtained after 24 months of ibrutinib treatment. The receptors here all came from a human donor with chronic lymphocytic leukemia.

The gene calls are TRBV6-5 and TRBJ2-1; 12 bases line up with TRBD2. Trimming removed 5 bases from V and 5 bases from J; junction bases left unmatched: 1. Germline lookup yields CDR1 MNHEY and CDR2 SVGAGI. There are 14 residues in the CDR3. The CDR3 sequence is CASSLAGGHNEQFF. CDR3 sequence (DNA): TGTGCCAGCAGTCTAGCGGGAGGGCACAATGAGCAGTTCTTC.

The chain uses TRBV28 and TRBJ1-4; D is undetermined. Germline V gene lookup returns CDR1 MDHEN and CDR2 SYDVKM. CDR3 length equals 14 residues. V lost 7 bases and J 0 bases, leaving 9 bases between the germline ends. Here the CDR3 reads CASTTASTNEKLFF. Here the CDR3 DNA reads TGTGCCAGCACCACAGCATCAACTAATGAAAAACTGTTTTTT.